These T cell receptor beta chains were read from a single sample in a study of OX40 agonist ivuxolimab in advanced cancers. Profiling relied on immunoSEQ multiplex PCR, and the TCRdb table lists in-frame clones only, not all of them. The table lists about 68,000 clones, approximately 86% of them singletons. Sequenced material: CD4+ or CD8+ T cells sorted from blood, taken in a trial of the OX40 agonist ivuxolimab. All receptors come from an adult with an advanced solid tumor such as melanoma, head and neck, liver or kidney cancer. Both conserved end residues are part of each CDR3. The order of the fields is J gene, V gene, clone size, D gene, CDR3 length, CDR3 protein, CDR3 DNA. The D gene is left open where the match is weak. Expanded clones are given a class, and other clones once, few, many or no size at all.

J: TRBJ1-5
V: TRBV6-1
size: .
D: TRBD1
length: 18
CDR3: CASSGPRDRVRSNQPQHF
DNA: TGTGCCAGCAGTGGTCCCCGGGACAGGGTCCGGAGCAATCAGCCCCAGCATTTT

J: TRBJ2-1
V: TRBV21-1
size: .
D: .
length: 17
CDR3: CASSLSGRGLSYNEQFF
DNA: TGTGCCAGCAGCTTGAGCGGGAGGGGACTCTCCTACAATGAGCAGTTCTTC

J: TRBJ2-7
V: TRBV2
size: .
D: .
length: 13
CDR3: CASSARTGYEQYF
DNA: TGTGCCAGCAGCGCCCGGACGGGCTACGAGCAGTACTTC

J: TRBJ2-6
V: TRBV7-8
size: .
D: TRBD2
length: 19
CDR3: CASSLVLAGASSGANVLTF
DNA: TGTGCCAGCAGCTTAGTGCTAGCGGGAGCAAGCTCTGGGGCCAACGTCCTGACTTTC

J: TRBJ2-5
V: TRBV15
size: .
D: TRBD2
length: 17
CDR3: CATSRDMYGGAQETQYF
DNA: TGTGCCACCAGCAGAGATATGTACGGGGGGGCTCAAGAGACCCAGTACTTC

J: TRBJ2-1
V: TRBV19
size: .
D: .
length: 11
CDR3: CASESYNEQFF
DNA: TGTGCCAGTGAGTCATACAATGAGCAGTTCTTC

J: TRBJ1-5
V: TRBV19
size: .
D: .
length: 13
CDR3: CASTRGGRGTQHF
DNA: TGTGCCAGTACCCGGGGGGGGAGAGGGACCCAGCATTTT

J: TRBJ1-2
V: TRBV7-8
size: .
D: TRBD1
length: 16
CDR3: CASTLGTGGKVEGYTF
DNA: TGTGCCAGCACCCTCGGGACAGGGGGCAAAGTAGAGGGCTACACCTTC

J: TRBJ1-2
V: TRBV4-3
size: few
D: TRBD1
length: 17
CDR3: CASSQGLSGTGGFGYTF
DNA: TGCGCCAGCAGCCAAGGGCTTTCGGGGACAGGGGGCTTTGGCTACACCTTC

J: TRBJ2-1
V: TRBV6-4
size: once
D: .
length: 15
CDR3: CASSETQYSYNEQFF
DNA: TGTGCCAGCAGCGAGACTCAATACAGCTACAATGAGCAGTTCTTC

J: TRBJ2-6
V: TRBV29-1
size: .
D: .
length: 14
CDR3: CSVEKVPGANVLTF
DNA: TGCAGCGTTGAAAAGGTCCCTGGGGCCAACGTCCTGACTTTC

J: TRBJ1-1
V: TRBV7-9
size: .
D: .
length: 14
CDR3: CASSLMGSDTEAFF
DNA: TGTGCCAGCAGCTTAATGGGATCCGACACTGAAGCTTTCTTT

J: TRBJ2-5
V: TRBV6-1
size: once
D: .
length: 11
CDR3: CASSLQETQYF
DNA: TGTGCCAGCAGTCTACAAGAGACCCAGTACTTC

J: TRBJ2-7
V: TRBV28
size: .
D: TRBD1
length: 14
CDR3: CASSLDRGFDEQYF
DNA: TGTGCCAGCAGTTTAGACAGGGGTTTCGACGAGCAGTACTTC

J: TRBJ2-1
V: TRBV6-1
size: .
D: .
length: 15
CDR3: CASSERQGSYNEQFF
DNA: TGTGCCAGCAGTGAACGTCAGGGCTCCTACAATGAGCAGTTCTTC

J: TRBJ1-2
V: TRBV9
size: few
D: .
length: 13
CDR3: CASSVDRNYGYTF
DNA: TGTGCCAGCAGCGTAGACAGGAACTATGGCTACACCTTC

J: TRBJ2-5
V: TRBV7-3
size: .
D: TRBD2
length: 16
CDR3: CASSLTASGRGETQYF
DNA: TGTGCCAGCAGCTTAACGGCTAGCGGGAGAGGAGAGACCCAGTACTTC

J: TRBJ2-3
V: TRBV5-6
size: .
D: .
length: 15
CDR3: CASSLEPGPTDTQYF
DNA: TGTGCCAGCAGCTTGGAGCCAGGACCCACAGATACGCAGTATTTT

J: TRBJ2-1
V: TRBV5-1
size: .
D: .
length: 12
CDR3: CASSVKGDEQFF
DNA: TGCGCCAGCAGCGTGAAGGGGGATGAGCAGTTCTTC

J: TRBJ2-3
V: TRBV15
size: .
D: .
length: 15
CDR3: CATSRDYSITDTQYF
DNA: TGTGCCACCAGCAGAGACTACTCAATCACAGATACGCAGTATTTT

J: TRBJ2-1
V: TRBV18
size: .
D: .
length: 13
CDR3: CASSPSGVNEQFF
DNA: TGTGCCAGCTCACCATCGGGGGTCAATGAGCAGTTCTTC

J: TRBJ2-1
V: TRBV5-1
size: once
D: TRBD2
length: 14
CDR3: CASTLTSGNNEQFF
DNA: TGCGCCAGCACCCTGACTAGCGGAAACAATGAGCAGTTCTTC

J: TRBJ1-1
V: TRBV5-8
size: .
D: .
length: 15
CDR3: CASSLEARVGTEAFF
DNA: TGTGCCAGCAGCTTGGAGGCAAGGGTAGGCACTGAAGCTTTCTTT

J: TRBJ2-1
V: TRBV5-5
size: few
D: TRBD2
length: 14
CDR3: CASSLTSGYNEQFF
DNA: TGTGCCAGCAGCTTGACTAGCGGTTACAATGAGCAGTTCTTC

J: TRBJ2-7
V: TRBV5-6
size: .
D: TRBD2
length: 15
CDR3: CASSARLAGPYEQYF
DNA: TGTGCCAGCAGCGCCCGACTAGCGGGACCCTACGAGCAGTACTTC

J: TRBJ2-3
V: TRBV11-2
size: .
D: .
length: 12
CDR3: CASRGPTDTQYF
DNA: TGTGCCAGCAGGGGCCCGACAGATACGCAGTATTTT

J: TRBJ1-5
V: TRBV19
size: .
D: .
length: 16
CDR3: CASSSYRAISNQPQHF
DNA: TGTGCCAGTAGTTCATACAGGGCCATTAGCAATCAGCCCCAGCATTTT

J: TRBJ2-7
V: TRBV6-1
size: .
D: .
length: 15
CDR3: CASRPPVGLGYEQYF
DNA: TGTGCCAGCAGACCCCCCGTGGGTCTTGGCTACGAGCAGTACTTC

J: TRBJ1-5
V: TRBV28
size: .
D: .
length: 15
CDR3: CASSPTSGRNQPQHF
DNA: TGTGCCAGCAGTCCAACCTCCGGGCGCAATCAGCCCCAGCATTTT

J: TRBJ1-2
V: TRBV19
size: .
D: .
length: 12
CDR3: CASNGGEGGYTF
DNA: TGTGCCAGTAATGGGGGCGAGGGTGGCTACACCTTC

J: TRBJ1-6
V: TRBV4-3
size: few
D: .
length: 15
CDR3: CASSQDGGYNSPLHF
DNA: TGCGCCAGCAGCCAAGATGGGGGATATAATTCACCCCTCCACTTT

J: TRBJ1-1
V: TRBV6-9
size: .
D: .
length: 15
CDR3: CASSSLGGANTEAFF
DNA: TGTGCCAGCAGTTCCTTGGGGGGGGCGAACACTGAAGCTTTCTTT

J: TRBJ1-1
V: TRBV30
size: .
D: TRBD1
length: 14
CDR3: CAWSVKGAVTEAFF
DNA: TGTGCCTGGAGTGTAAAGGGGGCGGTCACTGAAGCTTTCTTT

J: TRBJ2-1
V: TRBV9
size: .
D: .
length: 14
CDR3: CASSVGGWGTEQFF
DNA: TGTGCCAGCAGCGTAGGGGGATGGGGAACTGAGCAGTTCTTC

J: TRBJ2-7
V: TRBV28
size: .
D: TRBD1
length: 16
CDR3: CASSLLPGQGSYEQYF
DNA: TGTGCCAGCAGTTTATTACCCGGACAGGGCTCCTACGAGCAGTACTTC

J: TRBJ2-2
V: TRBV7-9
size: .
D: .
length: 13
CDR3: CASSVQGFGELFF
DNA: TGTGCCAGCAGCGTTCAGGGCTTCGGGGAGCTGTTTTTT

J: TRBJ1-2
V: TRBV2
size: few
D: .
length: 13
CDR3: CASSERGVYGYTF
DNA: TGTGCCAGCAGTGAAAGAGGGGTGTATGGCTACACCTTC

J: TRBJ1-1
V: TRBV13
size: .
D: TRBD1
length: 13
CDR3: CASSSPLRDSTFF
DNA: TGTGCCAGCAGCTCTCCTTTACGGGACAGTACTTTCTTT

J: TRBJ2-3
V: TRBV7-2
size: once
D: .
length: 14
CDR3: CASSRDFATDTQYF
DNA: TGTGCCAGCAGCCGGGACTTCGCCACAGATACGCAGTATTTT

J: TRBJ1-1
V: TRBV7-6
size: medium-sized
D: TRBD1
length: 15
CDR3: CASSSLDRGDTEAFF
DNA: TGTGCCAGCAGCAGCTTGGACAGGGGGGACACTGAAGCTTTCTTT

J: TRBJ2-7
V: TRBV28
size: .
D: .
length: 12
CDR3: CASSSYNYEQYF
DNA: TGTGCCAGCAGTTCCTACAACTACGAGCAGTACTTC

J: TRBJ2-4
V: TRBV18
size: .
D: .
length: 14
CDR3: CASSPPGANNIQYF
DNA: TGTGCCAGCTCACCACCAGGGGCTAACAACATTCAGTACTTC

J: TRBJ1-5
V: TRBV19
size: once
D: .
length: 17
CDR3: CTRRRLKGVVSNQPQHF
DNA: TGTACGAGGCGACGACTAAAGGGAGTTGTGAGCAATCAGCCCCAGCATTTT

J: TRBJ2-2
V: TRBV5-4
size: once
D: .
length: 16
CDR3: CASSPESGAGTGELFF
DNA: TGTGCCAGCTCACCTGAATCTGGGGCTGGGACCGGGGAGCTGTTTTTT

J: TRBJ2-1
V: TRBV7-3
size: .
D: .
length: 14
CDR3: CASSVGDSYNEQFF
DNA: TGTGCCAGCAGCGTGGGGGACTCGTACAATGAGCAGTTCTTC